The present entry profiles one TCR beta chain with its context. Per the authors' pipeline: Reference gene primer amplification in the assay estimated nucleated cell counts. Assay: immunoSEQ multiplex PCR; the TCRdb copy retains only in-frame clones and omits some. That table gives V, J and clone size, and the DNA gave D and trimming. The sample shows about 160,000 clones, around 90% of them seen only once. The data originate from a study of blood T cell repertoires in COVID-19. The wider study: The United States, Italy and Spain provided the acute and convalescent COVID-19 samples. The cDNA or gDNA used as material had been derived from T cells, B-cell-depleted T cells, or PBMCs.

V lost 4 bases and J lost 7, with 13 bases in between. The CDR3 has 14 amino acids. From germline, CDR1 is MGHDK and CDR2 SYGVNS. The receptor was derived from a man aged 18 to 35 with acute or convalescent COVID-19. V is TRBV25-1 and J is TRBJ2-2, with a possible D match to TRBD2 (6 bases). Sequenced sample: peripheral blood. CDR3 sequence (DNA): TGTGCCAGCAGTGGGACCCGGGGGTTCGGGGAGCTGTTTTTT. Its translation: CASSGTRGFGELFF.